Below are 21 T cell receptor beta chains sequenced from a single sample in a study of cytomegalovirus exposure and HLA in healthy donors. Clones were sequenced by immunoSEQ multiplex PCR, and TCRdb holds only the in-frame ones, with some missing. The repertoire holds 140,000 or so clones, with approximately 90% as singletons. Sequenced input: PBMCs. The receptor set was obtained from a young man in good health and CMV-seronegative.

This clone came up once. The V and J genes are TRBV21-1 and TRBJ1-2; TRBD1 is taken as the D call from the table, unchecked against the DNA. TRBV21-1 is a documented pseudogene. This CDR3 has 12 residues. In DNA form, the CDR3 reads TGTGCCAGCCTGACCCAGGGCTATGGCTACACCTTC. Protein product: CASLTQGYGYTF.

This chain links TRBV5-6 with TRBJ2-7, with 8 positions matching TRBD1. V lost 4 bases to trimming and J lost 3 bases; unmatched junction nucleotides: 9. The CDR3 consists of 15 residues. CDR1 and CDR2 (germline): SGHDT, YYEEEE. CDR3 in amino acids: CASSILGTGDYEQYF. Here the CDR3 DNA reads TGTGCCAGCAGCATTCTGGGGACAGGAGACTACGAGCAGTACTTC.

The chain is built from TRBV18 and TRBJ1-2; D unresolved. V was pared by 2 bases and J by 5 bases, with 9 bases between. This CDR3 region has 13 residues. Germline CDR1 and CDR2: KGHSH and LQKENI. DNA for the CDR3: TGTGCCAGCTCACCATTTGAAGAGTATGGCTACACCTTC. Protein sequence: CASSPFEEYGYTF.

In its sample, this clone was seen once. The V gene is TRBV7-3, the J gene TRBJ2-1, with a weak D call TRBD2 (6 bases). Trimming took off 4 bases at V and 3 bases at J, with 13 bases between the two ends. CDR3 size: 15 residues. Per germline, CDR1 SGHTA and CDR2 FQGTGA. CDR3 sequence: CASSSLGGVYNEQFF. Written as DNA, the CDR3 is TGTGCCAGCAGCTCCTTGGGGGGAGTCTACAATGAGCAGTTCTTC.

V gene TRBV7-9 combines with J gene TRBJ2-1, with 8 bases aligning to TRBD1. Germline trimming cut 4 bases from V and 8 bases from J; bases unmatched to any gene: 10. Germline V gives CDR1 SEHNR, CDR2 FQNEAQ (reference sequence). This CDR3 region has 15 residues. CDR3 in DNA: TGTGCCAGCAGCTACCCGGCAGGGGGCAGGGATGAGCAGTTCTTC. Protein product: CASSYPAGGRDEQFF.

The chain uses TRBV7-2 and TRBJ2-1; no definite D call. This CDR3 is built from 16 residues. Germline V gives CDR1 SGHTA, CDR2 FQGNSA. Trimming removed 7 bases at V and 2 bases at J, with 18 bases between. The CDR3 protein is CASTISGELAYNEQFF. The CDR3 nucleotides are TGTGCCAGCACAATTTCAGGCGAGCTCGCCTACAATGAGCAGTTCTTC.

V and J are TRBV27 and TRBJ1-2, with a weak D call TRBD1 (5 bases). The CDR3 is 16 amino acids. The V end lost 0 bases, the J end lost 4 bases, and 15 bases lay between the germline ends. Germline values: CDR1 MNHEY, CDR2 SMNVEV (reference sequence). CDR3: CASSLSPATGVYGYTF. In nucleotides, the CDR3 is TGTGCCAGCAGTTTATCGCCGGCAACGGGGGTCTATGGCTACACCTTC.

In regard to this clone: Other DNA sequences from this sample encode an identical CDR3 as well. The chain couples TRBV30 to TRBJ1-2, with TRBD1 matching over 8 bases. Germline trimming cut 5 bases from V and 8 bases from J; bases unmatched to any gene: 7. Germline V gene lookup returns CDR1 GTSNPN and CDR2 SVGIG (reference sequence). This CDR3 has 12 residues. CDR3 sequence: CAWGPGGGGYTF. The DNA for the CDR3 is TGTGCCTGGGGTCCAGGGGGCGGGGGCTACACCTTC.

The chain combines TRBV6-1 with TRBJ1-1; D not certain. Germline CDR1 is MNHNS and CDR2 is SASEGT. The CDR3 totals 12 residues. With 5 bases removed from V and 5 bases from J, the gap between germline ends came to 9 bases. The CDR3 sequence: CASSPYHTEAFF. The CDR3, as DNA: TGTGCCAGCAGTCCCTACCATACTGAAGCTTTCTTT.

The gene calls are TRBV7-9 and TRBJ1-2; maybe TRBD1 (5 bases). CDR1 and CDR2 from the germline V gene are SEHNR and FQNEAQ (reference sequence). The CDR3 is made up of 13 amino acids. Trimming took off 5 bases at V and 6 bases at J, with 13 bases between the two ends. CDR3 loop: CASSPGGSDGYTF. The CDR3 nucleotides are TGTGCCAGCAGCCCTGGGGGGTCGGATGGCTACACCTTC.

This chain joins TRBV7-6 and TRBJ1-3, with D possibly matching TRBD1 (6 bases). Trimming stripped 5 bases from V and 0 bases from J, with 11 bases between. The CDR3 totals 15 residues. Germline V gives CDR1 SGHVS, CDR2 FNYEAQ. CDR3 amino acids: CASSPGQSSGNTIYF. The DNA of the CDR3 is TGTGCCAGCAGCCCCGGACAGAGCTCTGGAAACACCATATATTTT.

J is TRBJ2-3 and V is TRBV27, with 8 bases matching TRBD1. V shed 3 bases and J 3 bases; nucleotides not matched to a gene: 5. Germline V CDR1 and CDR2: MNHEY, SMNVEV (reference sequence). The CDR3 covers 15 residues. CDR3 nucleotides: TGTGCCAGCAGTTTTCCTGGACAGGGAACAGATACGCAGTATTTT. Amino acid sequence: CASSFPGQGTDTQYF.

The chain has TRBV6-5 and TRBJ1-2, with TRBD1 matching 7 bases. Trimming removed 6 bases from V and 4 bases from J; junction bases left unmatched: 8. CDR3 size: 14 residues. CDR1 is MNHEY and CDR2 is SVGAGI in the germline V gene. This CDR3 reads CASRRDRALYGYTF. CDR3 sequence (DNA): TGTGCCAGCAGGCGAGACAGGGCCCTCTATGGCTACACCTTC.

This chain connects TRBV18 to TRBJ1-1, with 7 bases that match TRBD1. CDR3 length: 14 amino acids. Germline V gene sequence: CDR1 KGHSH, CDR2 LQKENI. V lost 3 bases to trimming and J lost 5 bases; unmatched junction nucleotides: 6. The CDR3 loop reads CASSPGTGATEAFF. CDR3 sequence (DNA): TGTGCCAGCTCACCGGGCACAGGGGCTACTGAAGCTTTCTTT.

This clone is a singleton in its sample. This sequence joins TRBV2 and TRBJ2-3; no clear D. CDR1 SNHLY and CDR2 FYNNEI come from the germline V gene. Trimming left V 4 bases short and J 1 base short, with 6 bases between. The CDR3 is 13 residues long. The CDR3 DNA sequence: TGTGCCAGCAGTGCCCGGGGCACAGATACGCAGTATTTT. This encodes CASSARGTDTQYF.

This sequence joins TRBV10-3 and TRBJ1-2; TRBD1 matches 7 bases. This CDR3 is 18 amino acids long. Looked up from germline, CDR1 is ENHRY and CDR2 is SYGVKD. V lost 0 bases and J lost 0; bases outside the gene matches: 10. CDR3 amino acids: CAISESTVTGPSNYGYTF. CDR3 bases: TGTGCCATCAGTGAGTCGACGGTGACAGGGCCATCTAACTATGGCTACACCTTC.

The CDR3 sequence: CASSLSGRTEAFF. CDR3 sequence (DNA): TGTGCCAGCAGTTTATCAGGGAGGACTGAAGCTTTCTTT. The chain uses TRBV27 and TRBJ1-1; D remains ambiguous. This CDR3 is 13 amino acids long. V was pared by 0 bases and J by 5 bases, with 7 bases between. Per germline, CDR1 MNHEY and CDR2 SMNVEV (reference sequence).

The genes are TRBV11-3 and TRBJ2-5; 7 bases agree with TRBD1. Trimming cost V 3 bases and J 2 bases; bases outside gene matches: 3. Germline V lookup: CDR1 SGHNT, CDR2 YENEEA. CDR3 size: 14 residues. CDR3 region: CASSFVTGQETQYF. The CDR3 DNA follows: TGTGCCAGCAGCTTTGTGACAGGGCAAGAGACCCAGTACTTC.

This clone was counted ten times or more. The V and J genes are TRBV4-3 and TRBJ2-1; 9 nucleotides line up with TRBD2. This CDR3 comprises 20 residues. V shed 3 bases and J 12 bases; nucleotides not matched to a gene: 27. Germline CDR1 is LGHNA and CDR2 is YSLEER. The CDR3 region has the DNA TGCGCCAGCAGCCATTCCCTAGCGGGGACAGTACGTACATTCCTTTGGGGGCAGTTCTTC. It specifies CASSHSLAGTVRTFLWGQFF.

V and J are TRBV6-5 and TRBJ2-7, with D perhaps matching TRBD1 (5 bases). V lost 0 bases and J lost 6, with 12 bases in between. The CDR3 is 14 residues long. The germline V gene encodes CDR1 MNHEY and CDR2 SVGAGI. CDR3 sequence: CASSYSSGLVEQYF. The CDR3 nucleotides are TGTGCCAGCAGTTACTCCTCAGGGTTGGTCGAGCAGTACTTC.

V gene TRBV12-5 combines with J gene TRBJ2-4; D gene unclear. V was shortened by 6 bases and J by 0 bases, with 9 bases between the two germline ends. Germline assignment: CDR1 LGHNT and CDR2 FRNRAP. This CDR3 has 14 amino acids. In DNA, the CDR3 is TGTGCTAGTGGCCCGGGTCTAGCCAAAAACATTCAGTACTTC. This sequence encodes CASGPGLAKNIQYF. Complete variable domain (other parts from reference TRBV12-5 and TRBJ2-4): DARVTQTPRHKVTEMGQEVTMRCQPILGHNTVFWYRQTMMQGLELLAYFRNRAPLDDSGMPKDRFSAEMPDATLATLKIQPSEPRDSAVYFCASGPGLAKNIQYFGAGTRLSVL.